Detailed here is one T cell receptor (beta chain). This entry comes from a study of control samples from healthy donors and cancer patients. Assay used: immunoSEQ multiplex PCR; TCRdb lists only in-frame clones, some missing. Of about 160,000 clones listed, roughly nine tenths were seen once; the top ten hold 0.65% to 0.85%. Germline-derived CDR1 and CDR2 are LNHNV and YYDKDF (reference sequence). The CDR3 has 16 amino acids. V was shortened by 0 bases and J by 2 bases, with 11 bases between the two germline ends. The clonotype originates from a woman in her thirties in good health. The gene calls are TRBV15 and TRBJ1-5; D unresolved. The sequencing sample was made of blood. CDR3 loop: CATSRDRADGNQPQHF. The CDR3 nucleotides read TGTGCCACCAGCAGAGATAGGGCAGATGGCAATCAGCCCCAGCATTTT. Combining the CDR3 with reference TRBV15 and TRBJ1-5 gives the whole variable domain DAMVIQNPRYQVTQFGKPVTLSCSQTLNHNVMYWYQQKSSQAPKLLFHYYDKDFNNEADTPDNFQSRRPNTSFCFLDIRSPGLGDTAMYLCATSRDRADGNQPQHFGDGTRLSIL.